The 5 T cell receptor beta chains below all came from one sample that was sequenced in a study of T-cell reconstitution after alpha-beta-depleted transplantation in children. It was with unique molecular identifiers that the TCRbeta library was prepared. TCRdb re-analysed the PCR reads in MiXCR, keeping a single row per CDR3 protein. The sample has about 600,000 distinct CDR3 sequences; approximately 13% are singletons. The sequenced sample was PBMCs, mostly from graft donor cells, obtained 360 days after TCRalphabeta/CD19-depleted stem cell transplant. Source of these receptors: a male patient younger than 18 who had a stem cell transplant for acute myeloid leukemia, so the T cells may come from the graft donor.

This clonotype came up many times. The chain links TRBV18 to TRBJ2-5; D gene uncertain. Germline lookup yields CDR1 KGHSH and CDR2 LQKENI. The CDR3 length is 12 residues. Trimming shortened V by 8 bases and J by 5 bases, and 12 bases separated the two germline ends. CDR3 amino acids: CASSPPRETQYF. For the CDR3, the DNA is TGTGCCAGCAGTCCCCCCCGGGAGACCCAGTACTTC.

This clonotype was seen more than once but under ten times. The chain combines TRBV20-1 with TRBJ1-1; maybe TRBD1 (6 bases). The CDR3 has 17 residues. V was pared by 5 bases and J by 0 bases, with 22 bases between. Germline lookup yields CDR1 DFQATT and CDR2 SNEGSKA (reference sequence). This CDR3 is CSALPPGVWKLNTEAFF. CDR3 bases: TGCAGTGCTCTCCCCCCAGGGGTCTGGAAACTGAACACTGAAGCTTTCTTT.

This clonotype was detected only a few times. The genes are TRBV28 and TRBJ2-1; 10 nucleotides agree with TRBD2. V gave up 6 bases and J gave up 8 bases; unmatched junction bases: 13. This CDR3 is 16 amino acids long. Germline values: CDR1 MDHEN, CDR2 SYDVKM. This CDR3 reads CASSDPGLAGADEQFF. The CDR3 nucleotides are TGTGCCAGCAGCGACCCCGGGCTAGCGGGAGCGGATGAGCAGTTCTTC.

The V gene is TRBV4-3, the J gene TRBJ2-5; the D is unclear. CDR3 length: 15 residues. CDR1 and CDR2 (germline): LGHNA, YSLEER. The V and J ends lost 0 bases and 4 bases respectively, with 12 bases between them. The CDR3, as DNA: TGCGCCAGCAGCCAAGAAAGTTATCTTCGAGAGACCCAGTACTTC. Residues: CASSQESYLRETQYF.

The J gene is TRBJ1-1, the V gene TRBV6-2 or TRBV6-3; 7 bases are a match to TRBD1. The CDR3 spans 16 residues. The V segment lost 2 bases and the J segment 1 base; nucleotides outside the gene matches: 7. Germline CDR1 and CDR2: MNHEY and SVGEGT. This CDR3 is CASSYPDRVRNTEAFF. For the CDR3, the DNA is TGTGCCAGCAGTTACCCTGACAGGGTAAGGAACACTGAAGCTTTCTTT.